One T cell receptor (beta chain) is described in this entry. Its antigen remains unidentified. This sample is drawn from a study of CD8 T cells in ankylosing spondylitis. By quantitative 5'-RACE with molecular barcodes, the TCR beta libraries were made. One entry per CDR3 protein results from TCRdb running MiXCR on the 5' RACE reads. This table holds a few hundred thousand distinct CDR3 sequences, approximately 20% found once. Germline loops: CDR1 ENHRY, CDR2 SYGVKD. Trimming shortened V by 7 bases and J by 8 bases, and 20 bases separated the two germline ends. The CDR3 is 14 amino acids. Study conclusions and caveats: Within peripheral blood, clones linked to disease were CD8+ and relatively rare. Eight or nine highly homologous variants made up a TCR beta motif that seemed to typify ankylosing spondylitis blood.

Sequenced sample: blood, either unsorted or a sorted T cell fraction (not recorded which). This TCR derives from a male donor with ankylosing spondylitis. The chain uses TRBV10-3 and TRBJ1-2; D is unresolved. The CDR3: CAITKSGNLGGYTF. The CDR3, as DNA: TGTGCCATCACCAAGTCAGGAAATCTCGGGGGCTACACCTTC.